Listed below are T cell receptor beta chains from one sample, sequenced in a study of beta chain features in type 1 diabetes. Profiling relied on immunoSEQ multiplex PCR, and the TCRdb table lists in-frame clones only, not all of them. The data show about 340,000 clones, roughly 9% seen once. The sample consisted of central memory CD4+ T cells from blood. These receptors all stem from a man aged 25-40 years with type 1 diabetes. CDR3s include the opening cysteine and the closing phenylalanine or tryptophan. A D gene is named only where the DNA matches it firmly. Clone size is shown for a subset of rows, as once, few, many or a class of expanded clone.

j_call: TRBJ2-7
clone_size: NA
v_call: TRBV7-2
d_call: TRBD2
cdr3_aa: CASSLLAGAEQYF
cdr3_nt: TGTGCCAGCAGCTTACTAGCGGGGGCCGAGCAGTACTTC

j_call: TRBJ2-5
clone_size: few
v_call: TRBV10-2
d_call: NA
cdr3_aa: CAIDPRPTAETQYF
cdr3_nt: TGCGCCATCGATCCTCGACCCACCGCAGAGACCCAGTACTTC

j_call: TRBJ2-7
clone_size: NA
v_call: TRBV9
d_call: NA
cdr3_aa: CASSVAGSYEQYF
cdr3_nt: TGTGCCAGCAGCGTAGCTGGATCCTACGAGCAGTACTTC

j_call: TRBJ2-5
clone_size: NA
v_call: TRBV5-6
d_call: NA
cdr3_aa: CASSGGTETQYF
cdr3_nt: TGTGCCAGCAGCGGGGGGACCGAGACCCAGTACTTC

j_call: TRBJ1-2
clone_size: NA
v_call: TRBV5-1
d_call: TRBD1
cdr3_aa: CASSLGAGQDGYTF
cdr3_nt: TGCGCCAGCAGCTTGGGCGCCGGACAGGATGGCTACACCTTC

j_call: TRBJ1-3
clone_size: few
v_call: TRBV7-2
d_call: NA
cdr3_aa: CASSFRAASSGNTIYF
cdr3_nt: TGTGCCAGCAGCTTCCGGGCGGCTAGCTCTGGAAACACCATATATTTT

j_call: TRBJ2-7
clone_size: few
v_call: TRBV30
d_call: NA
cdr3_aa: CAWRGEVVHYEQYF
cdr3_nt: TGTGCCTGGAGGGGGGAGGTGGTTCACTACGAGCAGTACTTC

j_call: TRBJ1-4
clone_size: few
v_call: TRBV29-1
d_call: TRBD1
cdr3_aa: CSADRGSGEKLFF
cdr3_nt: TGCAGCGCGGACAGGGGGAGCGGGGAAAAACTGTTTTTT

j_call: TRBJ1-2
clone_size: few
v_call: TRBV4-2
d_call: NA
cdr3_aa: CASSQMSPRNYGYTF
cdr3_nt: TGTGCCAGCAGCCAAATGTCGCCCAGGAACTATGGCTACACCTTC

j_call: TRBJ1-1
clone_size: NA
v_call: TRBV7-9
d_call: TRBD1
cdr3_aa: CASSLTGPEAFF
cdr3_nt: TGTGCCAGCAGCTTGACAGGGCCTGAAGCTTTCTTT

j_call: TRBJ2-2
clone_size: few
v_call: TRBV5-4
d_call: TRBD2
cdr3_aa: CASSNPLAGGRTGELFF
cdr3_nt: TGTGCCAGCAGCAACCCACTAGCGGGGGGAAGAACCGGGGAGCTGTTTTTT

j_call: TRBJ1-4
clone_size: NA
v_call: TRBV28
d_call: NA
cdr3_aa: CASTSPTRSFSEKLFF
cdr3_nt: TGTGCCAGCACAAGTCCCACCCGGAGTTTCAGTGAAAAACTGTTTTTT

j_call: TRBJ1-2
clone_size: NA
v_call: TRBV19
d_call: TRBD1
cdr3_aa: CATSGGMDYGYTF
cdr3_nt: TGTGCCACCTCAGGGGGCATGGACTATGGCTACACCTTC

j_call: TRBJ2-3
clone_size: NA
v_call: TRBV27
d_call: NA
cdr3_aa: CASSLYRVTDTQYF
cdr3_nt: TGTGCCAGCAGTTTATACAGGGTGACAGATACGCAGTATTTT

j_call: TRBJ2-7
clone_size: few
v_call: TRBV7-2
d_call: NA
cdr3_aa: CASSLVSGDHEQYF
cdr3_nt: TGTGCCAGCAGCTTAGTGTCAGGGGACCACGAGCAGTACTTC

j_call: TRBJ1-5
clone_size: few
v_call: TRBV19
d_call: TRBD1
cdr3_aa: CASSVQGDYRNQPQHF
cdr3_nt: TGTGCCAGTAGTGTACAGGGGGATTATCGCAATCAGCCCCAGCATTTT

j_call: TRBJ1-3
clone_size: many
v_call: TRBV30
d_call: NA
cdr3_aa: CAWSRSSGNTIYF
cdr3_nt: TGTGCCTGGAGTAGGAGCTCTGGAAACACCATATATTTT

j_call: TRBJ2-5
clone_size: NA
v_call: TRBV5-4
d_call: NA
cdr3_aa: CASSLRGPQETQYF
cdr3_nt: TGTGCCAGCAGCTTGCGTGGACCTCAAGAGACCCAGTACTTC

j_call: TRBJ1-2
clone_size: NA
v_call: TRBV14
d_call: NA
cdr3_aa: CASSHDSNYGYTF
cdr3_nt: TGTGCCAGCAGCCACGACAGCAACTATGGCTACACCTTC

j_call: TRBJ1-5
clone_size: few
v_call: TRBV19
d_call: TRBD1
cdr3_aa: CASMWTGGNQPQHF
cdr3_nt: TGTGCCAGTATGTGGACAGGGGGTAATCAGCCCCAGCATTTT

j_call: TRBJ2-7
clone_size: NA
v_call: TRBV15
d_call: NA
cdr3_aa: CATSRTDLHRAEQYF
cdr3_nt: TGTGCCACCAGCAGAACCGATCTCCACAGGGCCGAGCAGTACTTC

j_call: TRBJ2-3
clone_size: NA
v_call: TRBV19
d_call: TRBD1
cdr3_aa: CASSLGQGDTQYF
cdr3_nt: TGTGCCAGTAGCCTGGGACAGGGCGATACGCAGTATTTT

j_call: TRBJ2-1
clone_size: NA
v_call: TRBV7-2
d_call: TRBD2
cdr3_aa: CASSPSGGAANEQFF
cdr3_nt: TGTGCCAGCAGCCCTAGCGGGGGGGCCGCTAATGAGCAGTTCTTC